The source of this T cell receptor beta chain is a study of CD8+CD57+ T cells in acquired aplastic anemia (dated by TCRdb to 2016 to 2019). Concerning the study at large: Extracted DNA from sorted CD4+ and CD8+ cells averaged around 3.3 ug, ranging from about 0.18 to 27.4 ug. For healthy donor samples, the average read count was around 9.8 million for CD4+ cells and fewer than 14 million for CD8+ cells. The paper's findings and limits, for the study overall: Between patients and healthy controls, no significant difference in CD8+ Simpson's diversity was found (P=0.060). Fewer than 35 CD8+ CDR3 sequences were found to be shared between patients and controls, but these sequences appeared to be highly expressed in patients and within the immunodominant clones of the patients.

The CDR3 goes from the cysteine to the phenylalanine over 15 residues. CDR3 DNA is the only sequence kept; it has 45 bases, read in frame from the first base. CDR1 MGHDK and CDR2 SYGVNS are derived from the germline V gene. Germline trimming: 2 bases from V, 7 bases from J; junction bases outside gene matches: 7. In the study, sorted CD4+ and CD8+ blood T cells from patients with severe aplastic anemia and from healthy subjects underwent deep sequencing of TCR repertoires. Ficoll-Paque density gradient centrifugation was used to isolate peripheral blood mononuclear cells. CD4+ and CD8+ T cells were sorted by FACS or magnetic beads before DNA extraction. TCR beta VDJ combination and CDR3 sequence profiling used genomic DNA as the template. An Illumina HiSeq 2000 was used for TCR repertoire sequencing. The authors' analysis ran thus. TRBV/TRBJ rearrangement plots, CDR3 size and DJ length profiles, and Simpson's diversity index were used to assess repertoires. The immunodominant clone was defined as the most abundant DNA sequence in deep sequencing data. CDR3 amino acid sequences were screened for sharing across subjects and were compared with published repertoires and the VDJdb database. The public reads were reprocessed in TCRdb via fastp at Q25 and MiXCR, keeping in-frame beta chains. All rows with the same CDR3 protein become a single entry with the most common DNA and genes. The V and J calls were determined by TCRdb, not by the authors. For this sample there are 100,000 to 130,000 distinct CDR3 sequences; about half appear just once. The ten largest account for roughly a third of the sample.

This clonotype turned up a few times. Its recognized antigen is unknown. Base qualities are not recorded, but no much larger clone differs from it by a single base. The sequencing input was sorted CD4+, CD8+, or CD8+CD57+ T cells (not recorded which) from PBMCs. Here the chain combines TRBV25-1 and TRBJ2-1; TRBD2 aligns with 8 central bases. The sequence was collected from a human donor in good health, serving as a control. The CDR3 reads as follows: CASSEPSGSSNEQFF. The nucleotide sequence reads as follows: TGTGCCAGCAGTGAACCCAGCGGGAGTTCGAATGAGCAGTTCTTC.